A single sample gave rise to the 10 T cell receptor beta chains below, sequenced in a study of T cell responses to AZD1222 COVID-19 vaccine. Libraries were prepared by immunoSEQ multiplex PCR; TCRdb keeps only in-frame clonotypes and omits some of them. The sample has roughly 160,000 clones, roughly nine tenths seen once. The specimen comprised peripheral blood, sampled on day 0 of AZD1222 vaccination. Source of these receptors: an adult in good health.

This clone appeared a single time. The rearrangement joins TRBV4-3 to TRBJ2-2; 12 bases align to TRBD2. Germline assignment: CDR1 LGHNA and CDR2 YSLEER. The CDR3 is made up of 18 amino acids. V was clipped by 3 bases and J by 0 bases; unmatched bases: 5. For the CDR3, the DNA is TGCGCCAGCAGCCAGGGACTAGCGGGTATAGCGAACACCGGGGAGCTGTTTTTT. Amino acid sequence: CASSQGLAGIANTGELFF.

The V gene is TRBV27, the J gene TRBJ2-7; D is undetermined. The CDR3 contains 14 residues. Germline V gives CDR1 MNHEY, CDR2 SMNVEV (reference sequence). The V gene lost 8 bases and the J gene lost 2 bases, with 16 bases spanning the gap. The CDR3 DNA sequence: TGTGCCAGCGCCGCCCGACAACCGGCCTACGAGCAGTACTTC. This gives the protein CASAARQPAYEQYF.

The CDR3 nucleotides read TGTGCCTGGGATGACGGGGTTAACTACAATGAGCAGTTCTTC. Translated, it gives CAWDDGVNYNEQFF. The rearrangement links TRBV30 to TRBJ2-1, with TRBD2 as a possible D gene (5 bases). Looked up from germline, CDR1 is GTSNPN and CDR2 is SVGIG (reference sequence). V was cut by 5 bases and J by 3 bases, with 14 bases left in between. The CDR3 has 14 amino acids.

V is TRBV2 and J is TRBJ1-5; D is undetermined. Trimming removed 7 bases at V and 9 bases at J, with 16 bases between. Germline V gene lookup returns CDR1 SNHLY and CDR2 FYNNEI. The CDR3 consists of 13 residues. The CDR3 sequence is CASTRTVGAPQHF. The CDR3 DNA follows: TGTGCCAGCACCCGGACCGTCGGCGCGCCCCAGCATTTT.

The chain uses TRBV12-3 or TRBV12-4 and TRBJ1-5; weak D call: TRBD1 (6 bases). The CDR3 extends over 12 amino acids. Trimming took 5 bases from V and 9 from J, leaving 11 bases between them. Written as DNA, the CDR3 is TGTGCCAGCAGTCCTCAGGGGCCGCCCCAGCATTTT. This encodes CASSPQGPPQHF.

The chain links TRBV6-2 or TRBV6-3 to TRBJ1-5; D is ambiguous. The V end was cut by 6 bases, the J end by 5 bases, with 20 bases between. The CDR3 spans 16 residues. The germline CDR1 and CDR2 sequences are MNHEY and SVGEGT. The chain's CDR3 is CASSPKRSLYHQPQHF. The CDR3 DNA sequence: TGTGCCAGCAGCCCTAAACGGTCGCTATACCATCAGCCCCAGCATTTT.

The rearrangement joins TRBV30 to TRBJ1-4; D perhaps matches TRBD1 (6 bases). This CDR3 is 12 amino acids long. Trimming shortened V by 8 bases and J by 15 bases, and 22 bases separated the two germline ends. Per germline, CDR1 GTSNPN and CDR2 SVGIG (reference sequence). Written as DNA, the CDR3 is TGTGCCCTGGGGGGGCCACCCTTATCGATGTTTTTT. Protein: CALGGPPLSMFF.

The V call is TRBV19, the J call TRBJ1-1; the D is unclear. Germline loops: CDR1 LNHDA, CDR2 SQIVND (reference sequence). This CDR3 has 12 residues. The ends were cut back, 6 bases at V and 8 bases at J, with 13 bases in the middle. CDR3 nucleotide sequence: TGTGCCAGTAGAAGGGAAAAAACGGAAGCTTTCTTT. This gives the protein CASRREKTEAFF. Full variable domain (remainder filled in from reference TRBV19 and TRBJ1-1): DGGITQSPKYLFRKEGQNVTLSCEQNLNHDAMYWYRQDPGQGLRLIYYSQIVNDFQKGDIAEGYSVSREKKESFPLTVTSAQKNPTAFYLCASRREKTEAFFGQGTRLTVV.

The chain's CDR3 is CASSIPPSTEAFF. The CDR3, as DNA: TGTGCCAGTAGTATTCCCCCAAGCACTGAAGCTTTCTTT. This chain joins TRBV19 and TRBJ1-1, with unresolved D. The germline V gene has CDR1 LNHDA and CDR2 SQIVND (reference sequence). Trimming removed 3 bases at V and 4 bases at J, with 9 bases between. The CDR3 loop spans 13 amino acids.

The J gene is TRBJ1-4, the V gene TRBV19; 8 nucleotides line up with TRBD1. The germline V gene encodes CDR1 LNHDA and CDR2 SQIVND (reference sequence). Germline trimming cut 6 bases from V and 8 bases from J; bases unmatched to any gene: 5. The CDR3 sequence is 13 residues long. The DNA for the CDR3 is TGTGCCAGTAGGACAGGGGAACGGGAAAAACTGTTTTTT. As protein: CASRTGEREKLFF.